The clone carrying this T cell receptor (beta chain) appeared a few times. CDR3 length equals 14 residues. Germline CDR1 reads SNHLY; CDR2 reads FYNNEI. The V and J ends lost 1 base and 3 bases respectively, with 10 bases between them. These data belong to a study of CD8+ T cells in alopecia areata. Study at large: Each of the treated patients was given oral tofacitinib, 5 to 10 mg twice daily, for moderate-to-severe alopecia areata.

RNA, once extracted, was reverse transcribed into cDNA for use as the sequencing template. The data were produced by immunoSEQ multiplex PCR, yet TCRdb's version contains in-frame clones alone and is incomplete. The table shows about 210,000 clones, with 64% occurring only once. Treatment of the sample: oral pan-JAK inhibitor, 5-10 mg twice daily. Sequencing was performed on CD4+ T cells sorted from blood, taken at week 4, from a patient treated with tofacitinib. This receptor was identified in a human donor with alopecia areata. V gene TRBV2 combines with J gene TRBJ2-7; no clear D. The DNA of the CDR3 is TGTGCCAGCAGTGAAGACTACCAGTTCTACGAGCAGTACTTC. It encodes CASSEDYQFYEQYF.